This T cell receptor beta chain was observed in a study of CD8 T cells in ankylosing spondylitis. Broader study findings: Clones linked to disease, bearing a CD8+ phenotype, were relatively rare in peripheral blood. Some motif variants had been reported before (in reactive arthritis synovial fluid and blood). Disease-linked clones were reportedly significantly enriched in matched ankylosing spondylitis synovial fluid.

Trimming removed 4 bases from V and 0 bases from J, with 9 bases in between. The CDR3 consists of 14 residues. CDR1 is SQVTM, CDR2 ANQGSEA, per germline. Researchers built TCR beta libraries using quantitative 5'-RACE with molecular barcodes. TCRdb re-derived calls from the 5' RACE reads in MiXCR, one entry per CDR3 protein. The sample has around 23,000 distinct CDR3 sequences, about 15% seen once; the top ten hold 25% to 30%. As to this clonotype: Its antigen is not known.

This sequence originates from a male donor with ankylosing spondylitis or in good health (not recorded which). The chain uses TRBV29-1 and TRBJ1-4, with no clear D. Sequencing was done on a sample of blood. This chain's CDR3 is CSVAVTTTNEKLFF. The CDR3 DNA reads TGCAGCGTTGCAGTGACTACAACTAATGAAAAACTGTTTTTT.